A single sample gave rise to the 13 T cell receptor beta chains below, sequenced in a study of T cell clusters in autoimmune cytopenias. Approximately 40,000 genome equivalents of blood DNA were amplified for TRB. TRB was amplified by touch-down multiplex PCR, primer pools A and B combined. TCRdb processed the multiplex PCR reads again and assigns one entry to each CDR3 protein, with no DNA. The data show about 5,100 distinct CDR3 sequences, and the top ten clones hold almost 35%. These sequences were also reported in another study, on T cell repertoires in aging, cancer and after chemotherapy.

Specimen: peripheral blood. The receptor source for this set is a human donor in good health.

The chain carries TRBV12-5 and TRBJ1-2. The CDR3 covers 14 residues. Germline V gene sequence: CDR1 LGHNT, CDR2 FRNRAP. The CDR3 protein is CASGLVPGDYGYTF.

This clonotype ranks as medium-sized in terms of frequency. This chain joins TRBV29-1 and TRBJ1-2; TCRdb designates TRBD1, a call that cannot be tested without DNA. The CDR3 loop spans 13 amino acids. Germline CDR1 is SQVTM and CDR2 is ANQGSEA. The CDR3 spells CSVNGQGAAGYTF.

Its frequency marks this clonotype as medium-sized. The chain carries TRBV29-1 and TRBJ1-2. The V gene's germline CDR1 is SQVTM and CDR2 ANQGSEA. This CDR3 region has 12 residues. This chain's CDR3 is CSVESALYGYTF.

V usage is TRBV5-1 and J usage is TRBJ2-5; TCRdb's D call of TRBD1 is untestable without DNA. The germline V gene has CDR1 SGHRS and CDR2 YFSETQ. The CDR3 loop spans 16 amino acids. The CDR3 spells CASSLVVGGPEETQYF.

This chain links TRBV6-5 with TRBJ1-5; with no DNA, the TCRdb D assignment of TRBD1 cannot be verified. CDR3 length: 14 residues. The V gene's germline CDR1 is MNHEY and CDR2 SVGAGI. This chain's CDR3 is CASRPNQGNQPQHF.

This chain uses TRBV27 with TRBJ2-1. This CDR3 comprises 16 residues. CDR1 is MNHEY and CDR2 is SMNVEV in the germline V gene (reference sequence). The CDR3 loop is CASSEETASSYNEQFF.

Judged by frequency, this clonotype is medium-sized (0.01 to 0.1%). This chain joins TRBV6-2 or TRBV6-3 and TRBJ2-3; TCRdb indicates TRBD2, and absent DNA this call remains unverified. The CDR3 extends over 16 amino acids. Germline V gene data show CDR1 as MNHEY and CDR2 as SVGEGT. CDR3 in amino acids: CASSSGTFLSTDTQYF.

CDR3 sequence reads: CATSDPALGYNEQFF. The rearrangement uses TRBV24-1 and TRBJ2-1; the TCRdb call, TRBD2, lacks DNA for checking. Germline assignment: CDR1 KGHDR and CDR2 SFDVKD. The CDR3 has 15 amino acids.

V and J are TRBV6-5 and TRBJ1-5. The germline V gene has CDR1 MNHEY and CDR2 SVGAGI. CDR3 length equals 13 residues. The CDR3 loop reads CASSYSSNQPQHF.

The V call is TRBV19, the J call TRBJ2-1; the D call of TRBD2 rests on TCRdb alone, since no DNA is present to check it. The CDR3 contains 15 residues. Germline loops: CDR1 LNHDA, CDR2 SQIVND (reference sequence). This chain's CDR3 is CASSIRAGLANEQFF.

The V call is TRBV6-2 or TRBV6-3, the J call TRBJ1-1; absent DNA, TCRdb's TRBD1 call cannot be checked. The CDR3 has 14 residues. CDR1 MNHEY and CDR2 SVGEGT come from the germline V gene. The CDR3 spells CASSHGGTVPEAFF.

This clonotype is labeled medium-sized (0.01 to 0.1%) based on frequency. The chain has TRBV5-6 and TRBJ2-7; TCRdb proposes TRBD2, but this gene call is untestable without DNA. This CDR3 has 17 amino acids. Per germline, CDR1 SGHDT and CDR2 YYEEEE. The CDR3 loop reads CASSLLLVGSRTYEQYF.

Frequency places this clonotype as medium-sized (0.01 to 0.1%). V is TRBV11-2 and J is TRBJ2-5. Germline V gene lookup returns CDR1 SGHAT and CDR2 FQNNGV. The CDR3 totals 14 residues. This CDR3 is CASSLDRPPETQYF.